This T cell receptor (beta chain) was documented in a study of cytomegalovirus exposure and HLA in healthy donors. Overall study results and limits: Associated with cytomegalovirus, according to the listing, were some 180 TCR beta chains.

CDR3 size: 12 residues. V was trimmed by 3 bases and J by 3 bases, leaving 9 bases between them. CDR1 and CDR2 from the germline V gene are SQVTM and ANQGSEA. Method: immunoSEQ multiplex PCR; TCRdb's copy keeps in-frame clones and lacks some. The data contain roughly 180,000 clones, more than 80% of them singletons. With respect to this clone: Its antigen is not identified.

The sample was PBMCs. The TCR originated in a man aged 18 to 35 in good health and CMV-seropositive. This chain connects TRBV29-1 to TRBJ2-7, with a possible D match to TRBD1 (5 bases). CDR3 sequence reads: CSVEGRGYEQYF. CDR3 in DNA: TGCAGCGTTGAGGGAAGGGGCTACGAGCAGTACTTC.